Listed below are T cell receptor beta chains from one sample, sequenced in a study of shared clonotypes between healthy human individuals. Data came from immunoSEQ multiplex PCR; TCRdb stores just in-frame clones and leaves some out. The data contain fewer than 850,000 clones, 60% to 80% of them singletons. Sequenced input: memory CD4+ T cells sorted from blood. The receptors stem from a woman in her twenties or thirties in good health. CDR3s include the opening cysteine and the closing phenylalanine or tryptophan. D genes are given only for firm matches. Clone size, where shown, is once, few, many, or a class for clones that have expanded.

d_call j_call clone_size v_call cdr3_nt cdr3_aa
TRBD1 TRBJ2-5 - TRBV5-4 TGTGCCAGCAGCTGGACCGACAGGGGAGAGACCCAGTACTTC CASSWTDRGETQYF
- TRBJ2-1 - TRBV4-1 TGCGCCAGCAGCCAAACCTTACAGGGAAATCCCTACAATGAGCAGTTCTTC CASSQTLQGNPYNEQFF
- TRBJ2-7 - TRBV25-1 TGTGCCAGCAGTGAACCAGGGGTATCGTACGAGCAGTACTTC CASSEPGVSYEQYF
- TRBJ2-5 once TRBV19 TGTGCCAGTAGTATAGCGTCCAGGGAGACCCAGTACTTC CASSIASRETQYF
TRBD1 TRBJ1-4 - TRBV2 TGTGCCAGCAGTCGGAGGACAGGGAATGAAAAACTGTTTTTT CASSRRTGNEKLFF
- TRBJ1-2 - TRBV9 TGTGCCAGCAGCGTAGGATTCGGCAGCAGCTATGGCTACACCTTC CASSVGFGSSYGYTF
- TRBJ2-1 - TRBV18 TGTGCCAGCTCACCCGAGGGACTGAACCCCCCCAATGAGCAGTTCTTC CASSPEGLNPPNEQFF
TRBD1 TRBJ1-5 - TRBV28 TGTGCCAGCCTAACAGGGGGAGATAGCAATCAGCCCCAGCATTTT CASLTGGDSNQPQHF
- TRBJ1-4 few TRBV29-1 TGCAGCGTTGTCCCCGGACACGCACGAGGTGAAAAACTGTTTTTT CSVVPGHARGEKLFF
- TRBJ1-2 - TRBV28 TGTGCCAGCAGTTTCAGGGGATTTGGCTACACCTTC CASSFRGFGYTF
TRBD1 TRBJ1-1 - TRBV19 TGTGCCAGTAGCTACAGGGGAAAAGCTTTCTTT CASSYRGKAFF
- TRBJ2-7 - TRBV7-9 TGTGCCAGCAGCTTAGGGTTGGGGGGAGAGACCTACGAGCAGTACTTC CASSLGLGGETYEQYF
- TRBJ2-7 few TRBV28 TGTGCCAGCGGAGTCCTCTACGAGCAGTACTTC CASGVLYEQYF
- TRBJ2-1 - TRBV25-1 TGTGCCACCAAGAGGCCGGGAGTGAGGAATGAGCAGTTCTTC CATKRPGVRNEQFF
TRBD1 TRBJ2-7 medium-sized TRBV29-1 TGCAGCGTTGTAGCGTGGACAGGGGGAAATGAGCAGTACTTC CSVVAWTGGNEQYF
TRBD2 TRBJ2-3 - TRBV5-6 TGTGCCAGCAGCCGACTAGCCGTTCGCGCAGATACGCAGTATTTT CASSRLAVRADTQYF
TRBD2 TRBJ2-5 - TRBV7-8 TGTGCCAGCGGACTAGCGGCGAAGACCCAGTACTTC CASGLAAKTQYF
- TRBJ1-1 - TRBV19 TGTGCCAGTAGTAGAGGACAGTCCACTGAAGCTTTCTTT CASSRGQSTEAFF
- TRBJ1-1 - TRBV29-1 TGCAGCGTTGAAGTTGGATTAAACACTGAAGCTTTCTTT CSVEVGLNTEAFF
- TRBJ2-7 - TRBV5-1 TGCGCCAGCGGCCCTGGGACCTCGATAGCCGAGCAGTACTTC CASGPGTSIAEQYF
- TRBJ1-1 - TRBV7-9 TGTGCCAGCAGCCCATTCCTCCCGCCCAGTACTGAAGCTTTCTTT CASSPFLPPSTEAFF
TRBD2 TRBJ2-1 - TRBV11-2 TGTGCCAGCAGCTTGGCGGGGGCCTACAATGAGCAGTTCTTC CASSLAGAYNEQFF
TRBD1 TRBJ1-2 - TRBV6-1 TGTGCCAGCAGTGAAGCGGGGACAGCGGGCTACACCTTC CASSEAGTAGYTF
- TRBJ2-3 - TRBV10-3 TGTGCCATCAGTGCCCCGGGAGTAGGTACAGATACGCAGTATTTT CAISAPGVGTDTQYF
TRBD2 TRBJ2-6 - TRBV27 TGTGCCAGCAGTTTCTGGACTAGGGAACCTGGGGCCAACGTCCTGACTTTC CASSFWTREPGANVLTF
- TRBJ2-5 - TRBV19 TGTGCCAGTAGTACGCCCCTTAGAGGAGAGCAAGAGACCCAGTACTTC CASSTPLRGEQETQYF
TRBD1 TRBJ2-7 - TRBV28 TGTGCCAGCAGTTCCCCCGGGACAGGGGCCTACGAGCAGTACTTC CASSSPGTGAYEQYF
TRBD1 TRBJ1-1 few TRBV5-1 TGCGCCAGCAGCTTGGCCGGGACAGGGGCGGTGAACACTGAAGCTTTCTTT CASSLAGTGAVNTEAFF
- TRBJ1-1 once TRBV4-2 TGTGCCAGCAGCCAAGCGCGCCGGGCAGTGTTTATGAACACTGAAGCTTTCTTT CASSQARRAVFMNTEAFF
- TRBJ1-4 - TRBV6-5 TGTGCCAGTGTCAGAGCAACTAATGAAAAACTGTTTTTT CASVRATNEKLFF
- TRBJ2-3 - TRBV10-1 TGCGCCCGCCACCCCCGAATCACCACAGATACGCAGTATTTT CARHPRITTDTQYF
TRBD1 TRBJ2-2 - TRBV5-4 TGTGCCAGCAGCCCGAAAGTGGGGACAGGGAACACCGGGGAGCTGTTTTTT CASSPKVGTGNTGELFF
- TRBJ1-1 - TRBV4-2 TGTGCCAGCAGCACCAAGGGGGGGAACACTGAAGCTTTCTTT CASSTKGGNTEAFF
TRBD1 TRBJ1-3 once TRBV11-2 TGTGCCAGCAGCGAGACAGGGGGCGCTGGAAACACCATATATTTT CASSETGGAGNTIYF
- TRBJ2-5 - TRBV2 TGTGCCAGCAGGGCTTACCAGGGTGGAGAGACCCAGTACTTC CASRAYQGGETQYF
TRBD1 TRBJ1-1 - TRBV5-1 TGCGCCAGCAGCTTGGAAGGGGGCGGCACTGAAGCTTTCTTT CASSLEGGGTEAFF
TRBD2 TRBJ2-2 few TRBV28 TGTGCCAGCAGTTTACCGAGGGGGACTAGCGGGAGTGGTGTTGGCGGGGAGCTGTTTTTT CASSLPRGTSGSGVGGELFF
- TRBJ2-4 - TRBV7-2 TGTGCCAGCAGCTTAGCGGTTCCCAAAAACATTCAGTACTTC CASSLAVPKNIQYF
- TRBJ1-2 many TRBV5-4 TGTGCCAGCAGCACCCCAGGGACTCCATATGGCTACACCTTC CASSTPGTPYGYTF
- TRBJ1-5 - TRBV27 TGTGCCAGCAGTTTAGTGGGCCACGGTCAGCCCCAGCATTTT CASSLVGHGQPQHF
- TRBJ1-5 - TRBV19 TGTGCCAGTAGTATATCTGGGGGCAGGAATCAGCCCCAGCATTTT CASSISGGRNQPQHF
TRBD1 TRBJ2-4 - TRBV13 TGTGCCAGCAGCTTAGGGGGGACAGTAGCCAAAAACATTCAGTACTTC CASSLGGTVAKNIQYF
TRBD2 TRBJ2-3 few TRBV2 TGTGCCAGCAGTGAAGCTGGAGCGGGAAGCACAGATACGCAGTATTTT CASSEAGAGSTDTQYF
TRBD1 TRBJ1-5 many TRBV28 TGTGCCAGCAGTCCTCCGGGACAGGGACCCAATCAGCCCCAGCATTTT CASSPPGQGPNQPQHF
TRBD1 TRBJ1-2 - TRBV6-5 TGTGCCAGCAGTTACGAAGGGGGCTCTGGCTACACCTTC CASSYEGGSGYTF
- TRBJ1-5 - TRBV19 TGTGCCAGTACCCTCTGGGGGGGTAGCAATCAGCCCCAGCATTTT CASTLWGGSNQPQHF
- TRBJ2-5 - TRBV28 TGTGCCAGCAGTTTCGGTACTAGAGAGACCCAGTACTTC CASSFGTRETQYF
- TRBJ1-4 - TRBV2 TGTGCCAGCCGACGGTTAACTAATGAAAAACTGTTTTTT CASRRLTNEKLFF
TRBD2 TRBJ2-1 - TRBV5-4 TGTGCCAGCACTTCAGTTAGGACTAGCGGGAGCGGTGAGCAGTTCTTC CASTSVRTSGSGEQFF
- TRBJ1-4 - TRBV28 TGTGCCAGCACCCAAGGGCAGGGAGAAAAACTGTTTTTT CASTQGQGEKLFF